This TCR beta chain was observed in a study of blood T cell repertoires in COVID-19. Across the study: PBMCs, B-cell-depleted T cells, or T cells were the source of the cDNA or gDNA that made up the material.

In the study's own analysis: From reference gene primer amplification, estimates of nucleated cell counts were derived. Profiling relied on immunoSEQ multiplex PCR, and the TCRdb table lists in-frame clones only, not all of them. V and J calls and clone size are copied from that table; D and trimming were computed from the DNA. There are a few hundred thousand clones in the sample; around 88% occur only once, and around 1.4% lies in the top ten. This CDR3 has 14 amino acids. Germline lookup yields CDR1 MNHNS and CDR2 SASEGT. V was pared by 2 bases and J by 2 bases, with 7 bases between. This sequence joins TRBV6-1 and TRBJ1-5, with D hard to call. The sample taken for sequencing was peripheral blood. The sequence came from an elderly man with acute or convalescent COVID-19. CDR3 region: CASSETPGNQPQHF. CDR3 DNA sequence: TGTGCCAGCAGTGAAACCCCGGGCAATCAGCCCCAGCATTTT.